The 20 T cell receptor beta chains below were found in one sample sequenced in a study of shared clonotypes between healthy human individuals. Produced via immunoSEQ multiplex PCR; TCRdb's table is partial and in-frame only. This table has hundreds of thousands of clones, just over 75% appearing once. The sample was PBMCs. These receptors were taken from a woman aged 35 to 49 in good health. Some clones in this sample may be carry-over from other donors' samples.

J is TRBJ2-7 and V is TRBV28, with 9 bases lining up with TRBD2. CDR1 and CDR2 from the germline V gene are MDHEN and SYDVKM. Germline trimming cut 5 bases from V and 3 bases from J; bases unmatched to any gene: 8. The CDR3 totals 15 residues. The CDR3 protein is CASSPRGLAGYEQYF. CDR3 coding DNA: TGTGCCAGCAGTCCCCGGGGACTAGCTGGCTACGAGCAGTACTTC. The variable domain in full, with the rest retrieved from reference TRBV28 and TRBJ2-7, is DVKVTQSSRYLVKRTGEKVFLECVQDMDHENMFWYRQDPGLGLRLIYFSYDVKMKEKGDIPEGYSVSREKKERFSLILESASTNQTSMYLCASSPRGLAGYEQYFGPGTRLTVT.

In regard to this clone: A much more abundant neighbour one base away suggests this may be a read error. This sequence joins TRBV10-2 and TRBJ1-5; 8 bases agree with TRBD1. Germline-derived CDR1 and CDR2 are WSHSY and SAAADI. The trim removed 1 base at V and 4 bases at J, leaving 6 bases unmatched. The CDR3 totals 16 residues. The CDR3 DNA reads as TGCGCCAGCAGTGAGTTAAAGGGACAGGCAAATCAGCCCCAGCATTTT. Translating gives CASSELKGQANQPQHF.

This clone was detected many times. The genes are TRBV4-1 and TRBJ1-1, with 12 bases aligning to TRBD1. Germline CDR1 reads MGHRA; CDR2 reads YSYEKL. This CDR3 region has 15 residues. Trimming took 3 bases from V and 4 from J; bases not matched to a gene: 3. The CDR3 loop is CASSQGQGAFTEAFF. The CDR3 DNA reads TGCGCCAGCAGCCAGGGACAGGGGGCGTTCACTGAAGCTTTCTTT.

This sequence joins TRBV7-3 and TRBJ2-7, with 7 nucleotides matching TRBD2. CDR1 and CDR2 (germline): SGHTA, FQGTGA. The CDR3 has 15 residues. Trimming at V came to 2 bases and at J to 2 bases, leaving 6 bases not matched to a gene. This chain's CDR3 is CASSLWEGSTYEQYF. For the CDR3, the DNA is TGTGCCAGCAGCTTATGGGAGGGGTCAACCTACGAGCAGTACTTC.

The V call is TRBV10-3, the J call TRBJ2-7; D remains unclear. Germline CDR1 is ENHRY and CDR2 is SYGVKD. Trimming took off 5 bases at V and 2 bases at J, with 19 bases between the two ends. The CDR3 is made up of 16 amino acids. CDR3: CAISLNPKVGTYEQYF. In nucleotides, the CDR3 is TGTGCCATCAGTCTAAACCCAAAGGTAGGGACCTACGAGCAGTACTTC.

V and J are TRBV5-5 and TRBJ2-3; the D is unclear. CDR1 and CDR2 from the germline V gene are SGHKS and YYEKEE (reference sequence). CDR3 size: 13 residues. V was shortened by 4 bases and J by 5 bases, with 11 bases between the two germline ends. The CDR3 DNA follows: TGTGCCAGCAGCAAGCCGCTTGGAGATACGCAGTATTTT. This sequence encodes CASSKPLGDTQYF.

The chain has TRBV29-1 and TRBJ2-5; TRBD2 is a possible D gene (7 bases). V was clipped by 5 bases and J by 5 bases, with 15 bases between them. The V gene's germline CDR1 is SQVTM and CDR2 ANQGSEA. The CDR3 covers 13 residues. CDR3 residues: CSVLTGGAETQYF. In nucleotides, the CDR3 is TGCAGCGTTCTCACTGGGGGGGCGGAGACCCAGTACTTC.

V usage is TRBV7-2 and J usage is TRBJ2-5; TRBD1 agrees at 10 bases. The end of the DNA aligns better with TRBJ2-7, so the J call may be wrong. Per the germline V gene, CDR1 is SGHTA and CDR2 is FQGNSA. This CDR3 region has 16 residues. CDR3: CASSLVRTGGSYEQYF. CDR3 DNA: TGTGCCAGCAGCTTAGTTCGGACAGGGGGCTCCTACGAGCAGTACTTC.

The rearrangement links TRBV19 to TRBJ2-5, with D uncertain. With 8 bases removed from V and 5 bases from J, the gap between germline ends came to 9 bases. CDR1 is LNHDA and CDR2 is SQIVND in the germline V gene (reference sequence). The length of the CDR3 is 11 residues. The CDR3 DNA is TGTGCCAGTGGTGGAATGGAGACCCAGTACTTC. Amino acids: CASGGMETQYF.

The genes are TRBV5-1 and TRBJ1-2; 8 bases agree with TRBD1. V lost 3 bases and J lost 4; bases outside the gene matches: 8. Germline V gives CDR1 SGHRS, CDR2 YFSETQ. This CDR3 contains 15 residues. Here the CDR3 DNA reads TGCGCCAGCAGCTCCGCCGGGACAGGAATCTATGGCTACACCTTC. It is translated as CASSSAGTGIYGYTF.

This clone was found once. The rearrangement uses TRBV5-4 and TRBJ2-1; D remains unclear. The germline gives CDR1 SGHNT, CDR2 YYREEE (reference sequence). CDR3 length: 15 amino acids. Trimming cost V 0 bases and J 6 bases, with 13 bases left between them. The CDR3 coding sequence is TGTGCCAGCAGCTTGGCTCAAGACGGAGTCAATGAGCAGTTCTTC. Its protein product is CASSLAQDGVNEQFF.

The chain couples TRBV28 to TRBJ2-5, with D perhaps TRBD2 (7 bases). This CDR3 contains 15 residues. Trimming pared 2 bases from V and 5 bases from J, leaving 15 bases between. Germline lookup yields CDR1 MDHEN and CDR2 SYDVKM. The DNA for the CDR3 is TGTGCCAGCAGTTTAAGTACGGGGGGCGCGGAGACCCAGTACTTC. The encoded protein is CASSLSTGGAETQYF.

There are a few counts of this clone. V is TRBV6-1 and J is TRBJ1-2, with D perhaps matching TRBD1 (5 bases). The germline gives CDR1 MNHNS, CDR2 SASEGT. Trimming took 3 bases from V and 4 from J, leaving 15 bases between them. The CDR3 is 15 residues long. CDR3 in DNA: TGTGCCAGCAGTGAGGGGACCTCGGTCGGCTATGGCTACACCTTC. Translation gives CASSEGTSVGYGYTF.

The V call is TRBV18, the J call TRBJ2-1; TRBD2 matches at 13 bases. The length of the CDR3 is 16 residues. Per germline, CDR1 KGHSH and CDR2 LQKENI. With V trimmed by 4 bases and J by 6 bases, 6 bases remained unmatched. CDR3 sequence (DNA): TGTGCCAGCTCACATCCGGGACTAGCGGGGATCAATGAGCAGTTCTTC. Amino acid sequence: CASSHPGLAGINEQFF.

The chain is built from TRBV18 and TRBJ1-2, with D hard to call. Germline V gene data show CDR1 as KGHSH and CDR2 as LQKENI. Trimming stripped 3 bases from V and 3 bases from J, with 8 bases between. The CDR3 length is 13 residues. DNA for the CDR3: TGTGCCAGCTCACCCGAGAAGGACTATGGCTACACCTTC. It is translated as CASSPEKDYGYTF.

The J gene is TRBJ2-2, the V gene TRBV7-9, with D possibly TRBD2 on 6 matching bases. Trimming shortened V by 2 bases and J by 4 bases, and 11 bases separated the two germline ends. The CDR3 loop spans 15 amino acids. Per the germline V gene, CDR1 is SEHNR and CDR2 is FQNEAQ (reference sequence). The DNA of the CDR3 is TGTGCCAGCAGCTTACTACCGCGGGGCACCGGGGAGCTGTTTTTT. This translates into CASSLLPRGTGELFF.

This rearrangement joins TRBV30 to TRBJ1-1; D unclear. The ends were cut back, 0 bases at V and 10 bases at J, with 18 bases in the middle. The CDR3 has 14 residues. Germline CDR1 reads GTSNPN; CDR2 reads SVGIG (reference sequence). The CDR3 nucleotides read TGTGCCTGGAGTGTACGCCTCCGGCGCGACGGAGCTTTCTTT. This sequence encodes CAWSVRLRRDGAFF.

The chain couples TRBV19 to TRBJ1-5; the D gene is possibly TRBD1 (5 bases). V dropped 4 bases and J dropped 11 bases, with 24 bases sitting between them. This CDR3 spans 16 amino acids. CDR1 LNHDA and CDR2 SQIVND come from the germline V gene (reference sequence). In nucleotides, the CDR3 is TGTGCCAGTAGTAGCCCAGGGCAGATTTCAATCAGGGCCCAGCATTTT. Encoded protein: CASSSPGQISIRAQHF.

The chain joins TRBV4-1 to TRBJ2-7; D tentatively reads TRBD1 or TRBD2 (5 bases each). CDR3 length: 16 residues. CDR1 and CDR2 from the germline V gene are MGHRA and YSYEKL. With 0 bases removed from V and 2 bases from J, the gap between germline ends came to 14 bases. The CDR3 loop is CASSQDLGPRAYEQYF. For the CDR3, the DNA is TGCGCCAGCAGCCAAGATTTGGGACCGCGAGCCTACGAGCAGTACTTC.

V and J are TRBV18 and TRBJ2-5, with a tentative D call TRBD2 (6 bases). The germline CDR1 and CDR2 sequences are KGHSH and LQKENI. CDR3 length equals 13 residues. The V gene lost 8 bases and the J gene lost 7 bases, with 17 bases spanning the gap. CDR3 bases: TGTGCCAGCCGTACGGACGCCGGGGGGACCCAGTACTTC. It yields the protein CASRTDAGGTQYF. Full variable domain (outside the CDR3, taken from reference TRBV18 and TRBJ2-5): NAGVMQNPRHLVRRRGQEARLRCSPMKGHSHVYWYRQLPEEGLKFMVYLQKENIIDESGMPKERFSAEFPKEGPSILRIQQVVRGDSAAYFCASRTDAGGTQYFGPGTRLLVL.